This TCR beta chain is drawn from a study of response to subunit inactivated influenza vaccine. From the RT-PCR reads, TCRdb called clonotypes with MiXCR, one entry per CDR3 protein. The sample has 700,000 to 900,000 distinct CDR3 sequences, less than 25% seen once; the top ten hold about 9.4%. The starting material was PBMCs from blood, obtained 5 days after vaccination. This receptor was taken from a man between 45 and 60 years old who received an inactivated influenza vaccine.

The CDR3 sequence: CASSLVTLGYNEQFF. DNA for the CDR3: TGTGCCAGCAGCTTAGTTACACTAGGGTACAATGAGCAGTTCTTC. This rearrangement joins TRBV7-9 to TRBJ2-1; perhaps TRBD2 as D (5 bases). This CDR3 has 15 amino acids. V was trimmed by 1 base and J by 4 bases, leaving 11 bases between them. Germline CDR1 SEHNR, CDR2 FQNEAQ (reference sequence).